At least ten counts were recorded for the clone carrying this T cell receptor (beta chain). With iRepertoire HTBI primers and Arm-PCR of CDR3 regions, TCR beta libraries were built. TCRdb called the multiplex PCR reads again in MiXCR, with one record for every CDR3 protein. This table has about 210,000 distinct CDR3 sequences, roughly a fifth appearing once. Documented time point: newly diagnosed GD, antithyroid drugs for less than 3 months. The TCR library was made from RNA extracted from PBMCs. This entry is derived from a study of regulatory T cells in long-lasting Graves disease. The same sample was also used in a study of T cells in Graves' hyperthyroidism and ophthalmopathy. From that study: An initial round of RT-PCR targeting the TCR CDR3 relied on the HTBI primer set.

Here the sequenced sample was peripheral blood mononuclear cells (PBMCs), taken at new diagnosis, from a patient treated with antithyroid drugs. The clonotype was recovered from a woman aged 30 to 39 with Graves disease.

The CDR3 nucleotides are TGTGCCAGCAGTATACAGGGGGCGGGTTATCAGCCCCAGCATTTT. Amino acids: CASSIQGAGYQPQHF. The chain uses TRBV2 and TRBJ1-5; 9 positions agree with TRBD1. The CDR3 consists of 15 residues. V gave up 5 bases and J gave up 5 bases; unmatched junction bases: 7. CDR1 is SNHLY, CDR2 FYNNEI, per germline.